The clone carrying this TCR beta chain was counted between two and nine times. Germline V gene lookup returns CDR1 MNHEY and CDR2 SMNVEV (reference sequence). This CDR3 comprises 14 residues. The ends were cut back, 1 base at V and 1 base at J, with 5 bases in the middle. Alongside a J-beta primer mix, a sample-barcoded 5' primer served in a second PCR lasting about 7 to 12 cycles. TCRdb itself ran the 5' RACE reads through MiXCR, one entry per CDR3 protein. The table shows about 1.5 million distinct CDR3 sequences, with about 45% occurring only once. The data belong to a study of blood T cells in healthy people across ages. The authors isolated at least 6 million PBMCs per sample.

The sample was blood. The sequence came from a woman aged 18-29 years in good health. The V and J genes are TRBV27 and TRBJ1-5; no definite D call. CDR3 bases: TGTGCCAGCAGTTTATATGGGAGCAATCAGCCCCAGCATTTT. Protein: CASSLYGSNQPQHF.